Presented here are 20 T cell receptor beta chains from one specimen sequenced in a study of graft-versus-host responses after intestinal transplantation. TCRdb keeps only in-frame clones here, not all; method: immunoSEQ multiplex PCR. The sample holds 9,600 or so clones, approximately 77% seen once. Intraepithelial and lamina propria lymphocytes were released after the graft tissue was processed. The specimen comprised ileum tissue, sampled 472 days after intestinal transplantation. These receptors were obtained from a human patient who received an intestinal transplant, so some T cells may come from the graft donor.

This chain links TRBV2 with TRBJ2-2; 8 nucleotides agree with TRBD2. Per the germline V gene, CDR1 is SNHLY and CDR2 is FYNNEI. With V trimmed by 9 bases and J by 3 bases, 6 bases remained unmatched. The CDR3 length is 14 residues. CDR3 sequence (DNA): TGTGCCAGACAGCGGGGGAGCGACACCGGGGAGCTGTTTTTT. Its protein is CARQRGSDTGELFF. Looking up the rest from reference TRBV2 and TRBJ2-2 gives the full variable domain: EPEVTQTPSHQVTQMGQEVILRCVPISNHLYFYWYRQILGQKVEFLVSFYNNEISEKSEIFDDQFSVERPDGSNFTLKIRSTKLEDSAMYFCARQRGSDTGELFFGEGSRLTVL.

The rearrangement joins TRBV21-1 to TRBJ2-5. TRBV21-1 counts as a pseudogene. The CDR3 runs to 18 residues. DNA for the CDR3: TGTGCCAGCAGCATCCGCGCCTTTGACAGGACAAAAACGGGGGAGCAGTACTTC. This sequence encodes CASSIRAFDRTKTGEQYF.

Details on this clone: Relative to the germline gene, one junction end is altered; a read error may explain this. This same CDR3 is encoded by further DNA sequences in the sample. The CDR3: CASSLVNDQPQHF. The CDR3 DNA is TGTGCCAGCTCTCTCGTGAACGATCAGCCTCAGCATTTT. This sequence joins TRBV18 and TRBJ1-5, with unresolved D. The CDR3 is 13 amino acids. Per germline, CDR1 KGHSH and CDR2 LQKENI.

The chain uses TRBV6-1 and TRBJ2-7; tentative D call: TRBD1 (6 bases). Germline CDR1 is MNHNS and CDR2 is SASEGT. V lost 2 bases to trimming and J lost 3 bases, with 14 bases between them. This CDR3 comprises 15 residues. CDR3 bases: TGTGCCAGCAGTGAAACAGGGTCATCGTACTACGAGCAGTACTTC. Its translation is CASSETGSSYYEQYF.

The rearrangement links TRBV6-6 to TRBJ1-2; a possible D gene is TRBD1 (5 bases). V lost 5 bases to trimming and J lost 4 bases, with 20 bases between them. This CDR3 is built from 16 residues. The germline V gene encodes CDR1 MNHNY and CDR2 SVGAGI (reference sequence). CDR3 residues: CASSQKYTGPAYGYTF. The CDR3 nucleotides read TGTGCCAGCAGTCAAAAGTACACAGGACCGGCCTATGGCTACACCTTC.

This clone was seen a few times. This chain connects TRBV14 to TRBJ2-7; 7 bases map to TRBD1. The germline CDR1 and CDR2 sequences are SGHDN and FVKESK. With 3 bases clipped from V and 2 bases from J, the junction kept 13 bases outside the gene matches. CDR3 length: 17 residues. The CDR3 region is CASSHARLDRTPYEQYF. DNA of the CDR3: TGTGCCAGCAGCCACGCGCGGTTGGACAGGACCCCCTACGAGCAGTACTTC.

The chain uses TRBV11-3 and TRBJ2-3; D gene unclear. Per germline, CDR1 SGHNT and CDR2 YENEEA. CDR3 length equals 16 residues. V was trimmed by 3 bases and J by 2 bases, leaving 15 bases between them. The CDR3 DNA reads TGTGCCAGCAGCTTGACCCGACTTAGATACACAGATACGCAGTATTTT. This translates into CASSLTRLRYTDTQYF. The full variable domain, rest sourced from reference TRBV11-3 and TRBJ2-3, is EAGVVQSPRYKIIEKKQPVAFWCNPISGHNTLYWYLQNLGQGPELLIRYENEEAVDDSQLPKDRFSAERLKGVDSTLKIQPAELGDSAVYLCASSLTRLRYTDTQYFGPGTRLTVL.

The table lists this clone with a count of one. V usage is TRBV5-4 and J usage is TRBJ2-1, with TRBD2 matching over 9 bases. CDR1 and CDR2 from the germline V gene are SGHNT and YYREEE (reference sequence). Trimming took 1 base from V and 9 from J; bases not matched to a gene: 11. The length of the CDR3 is 16 residues. The CDR3 spells CASSLNSRGGVGEQFF. The CDR3 DNA sequence: TGTGCCAGCAGCTTGAATTCGCGGGGGGGAGTAGGTGAGCAGTTCTTC.

V and J are TRBV28 and TRBJ2-7, with D hard to call. CDR3 length: 12 amino acids. V lost 3 bases and J lost 6, with 9 bases in between. CDR1 and CDR2 (germline): MDHEN, SYDVKM. CDR3 nucleotide sequence: TGTGCCAGCAGTTTGGGTGTTTTCGAGCAGTACTTC. This sequence encodes CASSLGVFEQYF.

This chain connects TRBV27 to TRBJ2-1; D uncertain. Trimming left V 7 bases short and J 1 base short, with 11 bases between. The CDR3 has 14 residues. Germline CDR1 is MNHEY and CDR2 is SMNVEV (reference sequence). CDR3 in amino acids: CASNSLGSYNEQFF. CDR3 coding DNA: TGTGCCAGCAATAGCCTGGGGTCCTACAATGAGCAGTTCTTC.

Worth noting for this clone: The germline gene is not matched at one end of the junction; a read error may be the cause. The chain recombines TRBV15 with TRBJ1-2; D might be TRBD1 (5 bases). CDR3 length: 13 residues. The germline V gene encodes CDR1 LNHNV and CDR2 YYDKDF (reference sequence). In DNA, the CDR3 is TGTGCCACCAGCATGGCCGGGACCTATGGCTGCACTTTC. It is translated as CATSMAGTYGCTF.

The rearrangement uses TRBV6-1 and TRBJ2-5; perhaps TRBD2 as D (6 bases). V lost 4 bases, J lost 7 bases, and 16 bases lay in between. CDR3 length: 14 residues. Germline CDR1 MNHNS, CDR2 SASEGT. The CDR3 nucleotides read TGTGCCAGCAGTGGCCCGGAGGGGTTGTGGACCCAGTACTTC. It is translated as CASSGPEGLWTQYF.

V usage is TRBV6-5 and J usage is TRBJ1-2; 9 bases are a match to TRBD1. The V and J ends lost 4 bases and 7 bases, in that order; junction bases with no gene match: 10. Per the germline V gene, CDR1 is MNHEY and CDR2 is SVGAGI. This CDR3 has 15 residues. CDR3 in amino acids: CASSSTQGALAGYTF. In DNA form, the CDR3 reads TGTGCCAGCAGTTCCACACAGGGGGCATTAGCTGGCTACACCTTC.

This clone has just a few counts. CDR3 sequence: CAWSLGVGGYEQYF. In nucleotides, the CDR3 is TGTGCCTGGAGTCTGGGAGTAGGAGGGTACGAGCAGTACTTC. The V call is TRBV30, the J call TRBJ2-5, with a possible D match to TRBD2 (6 bases). The assigned J gene may be wrong: the sequence end matches TRBJ2-7 better. CDR1 is GTSNPN and CDR2 is SVGIG in the germline V gene (reference sequence). CDR3 length: 14 amino acids.

The rearrangement joins TRBV11-2 to TRBJ2-7, with no clear D. This CDR3 has 16 residues. Germline V CDR1 and CDR2: SGHAT, FQNNGV. Trimming took 1 base from V and 6 from J, leaving 19 bases between them. CDR3 in amino acids: CASSLGGWLQLAEQYF. CDR3 DNA sequence: TGTGCCAGCAGCTTAGGGGGTTGGCTACAGTTGGCCGAGCAGTACTTC.

The rearrangement uses TRBV7-2 and TRBJ2-1; D tentatively reads TRBD1 or TRBD2 (5 bases each). In germline, CDR1 is SGHTA, CDR2 FQGNSA. This CDR3 spans 14 amino acids. Deletions cut 1 base from V and 8 bases from J, with 12 bases between. The CDR3 protein is CASSLVSLGDEQFF. CDR3 nucleotide sequence: TGTGCCAGCAGCTTAGTTTCGTTGGGGGATGAGCAGTTCTTC.

Regarding this clone: This same CDR3 is encoded by further DNA sequences in the sample. The rearrangement uses TRBV6-5 and TRBJ1-5, with a weak D call TRBD1 (5 bases). The CDR3 sequence is 14 residues long. The germline V gene encodes CDR1 MNHEY and CDR2 SVGAGI. V lost 6 bases and J lost 7, with 16 bases in between. CDR3 nucleotides: TGTGCCAGCAGGCGCTACAAGGGGCGGCAGCCCCAGCATTTT. Translating gives CASRRYKGRQPQHF.

This clone has just a few counts. In DNA form, the CDR3 reads TGCGCCAGCAGCCAAGAATTAGGACCCGTAGTCTATGGCTACACCTTC. Translating it yields CASSQELGPVVYGYTF. The chain joins TRBV4-1 to TRBJ1-2; no clear D. In germline, CDR1 is MGHRA, CDR2 YSYEKL. V was trimmed by 0 bases and J by 4 bases, leaving 15 bases between them. CDR3 length equals 16 residues.

This sequence joins TRBV4-1 and TRBJ2-7; D not resolved. V gave up 4 bases and J gave up 2 bases, with 9 bases separating them. The V gene's germline CDR1 is MGHRA and CDR2 YSYEKL. The CDR3 extends over 13 amino acids. The CDR3 sequence is CASSPPSPYEQYF. In DNA form, the CDR3 reads TGCGCCAGCAGCCCACCAAGTCCCTACGAGCAGTACTTC.

This CDR3 is CASSSSGVYEQYF. The CDR3 DNA follows: TGTGCCAGTTCATCCTCCGGTGTATACGAGCAGTACTTC. This chain uses TRBV19 with TRBJ2-7; no reliable D call. Trimming left V 8 bases short and J 4 bases short, with 15 bases between. The germline V gene encodes CDR1 LNHDA and CDR2 SQIVND (reference sequence). The CDR3 runs 13 residues.